This is a list of T cell receptor beta chains from one sample in a study of blood T cell repertoires in COVID-19. The protocol was immunoSEQ multiplex PCR, while the TCRdb copy is restricted to in-frame clones and leaves out a portion. The table lists some 220,000 clones, 65% to 85% of them singletons. The specimen was peripheral blood. Receptor source: a human donor in a cohort sampled during active COVID-19. Both conserved end residues are part of each CDR3. The D gene is left open where the match is weak. The size field is filled for only some rows; it gives once, few, many or a size class.

TRBD1,once,TRBJ1-1,TRBV28,TGTGCCAGCAGTTTGTCCCCCGGGACAGGGATCACTGAAGCTTTCTTT,CASSLSPGTGITEAFF
.,.,TRBJ1-1,TRBV28,TGTGCCAGCAGCCAGGGCGACAGGTATACTGAAGCTTTCTTT,CASSQGDRYTEAFF
.,.,TRBJ2-2,TRBV29-1,TGCAGCGTTGGTAGGAGCCAGACCGGGGAGCTGTTTTTT,CSVGRSQTGELFF
TRBD1,few,TRBJ1-2,TRBV2,TGTGCCAGCAGTGTGGGCAGGGGGAGCGGCGGCTACACCTTC,CASSVGRGSGGYTF
.,.,TRBJ1-1,TRBV19,TGTGCCAGTAGTATCGATTGGCAGGGTGAAGCTTTCTTT,CASSIDWQGEAFF
TRBD1,.,TRBJ1-2,TRBV19,TGTGCCAGTACCCGGGGGACAGGGGGCGATAACTATGGCTACACCTTC,CASTRGTGGDNYGYTF
TRBD2,.,TRBJ2-2,TRBV28,TGTGCCAGCAGTCCTAGACTAGCGATCACCGGGGAGCTGTTTTTT,CASSPRLAITGELFF
TRBD2,.,TRBJ2-5,TRBV28,TGTGCCAGCAGCCGGAGACCGGGCACTAGCGGAGGGACCTCTCCCGGGGAGACCCAGTACTTC,CASSRRPGTSGGTSPGETQYF
.,.,TRBJ1-1,TRBV5-4,TGTGCCAGCAGCTTGGAGACAGGCCAAGAAGCTTTCTTT,CASSLETGQEAFF
.,once,TRBJ2-2,TRBV6-5,TGTGCCAGCGGGGGACTCCCGGTCGGGGAGCTGTTTTTT,CASGGLPVGELFF
TRBD1,.,TRBJ2-7,TRBV5-4,TGTGCCAGCAGCGGACAGGGGCCCCCCTACGAGCAGTACTTC,CASSGQGPPYEQYF
TRBD1,.,TRBJ2-7,TRBV7-8,TGTGCCAGCAGCCCCTGGGGACAGTCCTACGAGCAGTACTTC,CASSPWGQSYEQYF
.,.,TRBJ2-7,TRBV5-6,TGTGCCAGCAGCTTCATGCAGGGGCCCTACGAGCAGTACTTC,CASSFMQGPYEQYF
.,once,TRBJ2-1,TRBV10-3,TGTGCCATCAATGGACAGAGCTCCTACAATGAGCAGTTCTTC,CAINGQSSYNEQFF
TRBD2,.,TRBJ2-2,TRBV6-5,TGTGCCAGCAGTTACGCGGGAGCGACCGGGGAGCTGTTTTTT,CASSYAGATGELFF
.,.,TRBJ1-5,TRBV5-1,TGCGCCAGCAGCTTGCAACCTTCGGATCAGCCCCAGCATTTT,CASSLQPSDQPQHF
.,.,TRBJ2-7,TRBV19,TGTGCCAGTAGAAGCGCTCCGTCCTACGAGCAGTACTTC,CASRSAPSYEQYF
.,.,TRBJ2-5,TRBV5-1,TGCGCCAGCAGCTTGGCCGCGGCCGGAGCGGAGACCCAGTACTTC,CASSLAAAGAETQYF
.,.,TRBJ2-5,TRBV19,TGTGCCAGTACCGGGGGATTAGGAGAGACCCAGTACTTC,CASTGGLGETQYF
TRBD1,.,TRBJ1-2,TRBV4-1,TGCGCCAGCAGCCAAGAAAACAGGGGACGGGATGGCTACACCTTC,CASSQENRGRDGYTF
.,.,TRBJ2-5,TRBV4-2,TGTGCCAGCAGCCAAGATTCCCTGGTGGGCAGGTACCAAGAGACCCAGTACTTC,CASSQDSLVGRYQETQYF
.,.,TRBJ2-1,TRBV5-1,TGCGCCAGCAGCTTAAGGGGTCATGAGCAGTTCTTC,CASSLRGHEQFF
.,.,TRBJ1-1,TRBV7-3,TGTGCCAGCAGCTTAACAGGGCGGGACACTGAAGCTTTCTTT,CASSLTGRDTEAFF
TRBD1,.,TRBJ2-1,TRBV29-1,TGCAGTATATGGGGACAGGGGCACAATGAGCAGTTCTTC,CSIWGQGHNEQFF
.,.,TRBJ2-2,TRBV6-5,TGTGCCAGCAGTTCTTCTAGCGCCCGAAACACCGGGGAGCTGTTTTTT,CASSSSSARNTGELFF
TRBD2,.,TRBJ2-1,TRBV5-1,TGCGCCAGCAGCTTGGAAGGGACTAGCGGGGGCGCGGGGGATCAAGGGCAGTTCTTC,CASSLEGTSGGAGDQGQFF
.,.,TRBJ1-5,TRBV10-1,TGCGCCAGCAGTGATAATCCGTGCAGGCATCAGCCCCAGCATTTT,CASSDNPCRHQPQHF
TRBD1,few,TRBJ1-5,TRBV7-2,TGTGCCAGCAGCTTAGTCGCAGGGGGGCAGCCCCAGCATTTT,CASSLVAGGQPQHF
TRBD2,.,TRBJ2-3,TRBV6-1,TGTGCCAGCAGTGAAGAACTAGCGGGAGTAGATACGCAGTATTTT,CASSEELAGVDTQYF
TRBD1,.,TRBJ2-7,TRBV10-3,TGTGCCACCGGACAGGGGGCCAGTTCCTACGAGCAGTACTTC,CATGQGASSYEQYF
TRBD2,.,TRBJ2-5,TRBV19,TGTGCCAGTAGTATGAGGGGAATAGCGGGAACCCAGTACTTC,CASSMRGIAGTQYF
.,.,TRBJ2-3,TRBV24-1,TGTGCCACCACGGGGGATCAGAACACAGATACGCAGTATTTT,CATTGDQNTDTQYF
.,once,TRBJ1-2,TRBV9,TGTGCCAGCAGCCCGGACAGCTTACGATATGGCTACACCTTC,CASSPDSLRYGYTF
.,many,TRBJ2-7,TRBV11-2,TGTGCCAGCAGCTTACGCGCAGGAGGCTACGAGCAGTACTTC,CASSLRAGGYEQYF